This T cell receptor (beta chain) was recorded in a study of T cell responses to AZD1222 COVID-19 vaccine. Per germline, CDR1 SGHVS and CDR2 FQNEAQ. The ends lost 4 bases at V and 6 bases at J; junction bases unmatched: 10. This CDR3 region has 18 residues. Here immunoSEQ multiplex PCR was the method, and the copy in TCRdb shows in-frame clones only, minus some. The sample has about 130,000 clones; about 90% are singletons. This receptor was identified in an adult in good health. The chain is built from TRBV7-8 and TRBJ2-2; 14 positions agree with TRBD2. The material was peripheral blood, obtained on day 0 of AZD1222 vaccination. The CDR3 is CASSSPTSGGAWPGELFF. For the CDR3, the DNA is TGTGCCAGCAGCTCCCCGACTAGCGGGGGGGCTTGGCCCGGGGAGCTGTTTTTT.